The source of this T cell receptor (beta chain) is a study of monozygotic twins with inflammatory bowel disease (dated by TCRdb to between 2018 and 2021). Study-wide context: The complete study included some 28 monozygotic twin pairs: 19 IBD-discordant Danish pairs and nine German pairs, of which four were IBD-concordant and five were IBD-discordant. Disease-associated traits were sought mainly through comparisons between IBD patients and their genetically identical healthy co-twins within discordant pairs. Each individual had, on average, about 151 000 unique TCRalpha sequences and 181 000 unique TCRbeta sequences available for analysis.

The paper as a whole reports these results and caveats: Concordant and discordant twins showed no difference in repertoire similarity, possibly because of limited statistical power. Distinction between different T cell subtypes could not be achieved in the analysis. No single strong signal or clonotype linked to IBD turned up in the results, so the idea that one exists was not supported. Because patients were on differing immunosuppressive treatments, the repertoires may have picked up extra background noise and inter-individual variability. TCRbeta repertoire diversity, by inverse Simpson index, was decreased in IBD patients compared with their healthy co-twins. IBD patients shared fewer clonotypes with other individuals than healthy twins did, most markedly in patients showing signs of disease activity.

The receptor library was made with 5' RACE. Each TCR library was prepared from about 3.5 ug of total RNA. For each sample, cDNA synthesis with SMARTScribe reverse transcriptase was split into eight separate reactions. During cDNA synthesis, template switching introduced unique molecular identifiers that contained a 6-nucleotide sample barcode. TCRalpha and TCRbeta cDNA was amplified in two nested PCRs of about 17 and 10 cycles, and bead purification was carried out after each PCR. Before amplification, the cDNA was both treated with uracil DNA-glycosylase and purified with the QIAquick PCR purification kit. In the second PCR, Illumina TruSeq-compatible adapters and sample-specific barcodes were added. Library quality and concentration were checked on TapeStation and Qubit, and libraries were pooled at 4.5 to 5.5 ng each. Sequencing of pooled libraries was carried out on an Illumina HiSeq2500 single-index Rapid Run using 2 x 100 bp reads and custom sequencing primers. The study's processing was this. PCR and sequencing errors were corrected by UMI-based consensus assembly using MiGEC version 1.2.6. V(D)J alignment, clonotype assembly and CDR3 extraction were performed with MiXCR version 2.1.1. Gene usage, clonotype sharing and MAIT/NKT TCR abundance were normalised by analysing the top 1000, 10 000 and 20 000 clonotypes per sample. After downsampling to 27 000 UMIs, diversity was calculated as the inverse Simpson index using the vegan R package. Paired Mann-Whitney U tests were applied to discordant twin pairs, and Benjamini-Hochberg correction was used for multiple testing. TCRdb reprocessed the reads and assigns one entry to each CDR3 protein sequence, leaving out DNA. TCRdb, rather than the study authors, made the V and J calls. The record for this sample contains approximately 200,000 distinct CDR3 sequences. 6% to 9% of the sample is taken by the ten largest.

A word on this clonotype: Its antigen specificity is not known.

From each donor, a roughly 2.5 ml peripheral blood sample was drawn into PAXgene tubes and stored at -80 degrees C. Total RNA was isolated from whole blood with the PAXgene blood miRNA kit on an automated QIAcube, without T cell sorting. Deep TCRalpha and TCRbeta repertoire profiling with unique molecular barcoding was performed on peripheral blood of monozygotic twin pairs concordant or discordant for inflammatory bowel disease. Smoking habits were recorded for all twin pairs, and individuals were classified as current, former or never smokers. The germline V gene provides CDR1 KGHDR and CDR2 SFDVKD. Spanning cysteine to phenylalanine, the CDR3 consists of 14 amino acids. DNA is not on record.

Sequencing was carried out using blood. Rearrangement joined TRBV24-1 to TRBJ1-5; the D gene TCRdb calls, TRBD1, cannot be checked with no DNA. The clonotype was recovered from a human donor with ulcerative colitis or Crohn's disease, or a healthy co-twin of an affected twin (not recorded which). CDR3 loop: CATSDTQGNQPQHF.